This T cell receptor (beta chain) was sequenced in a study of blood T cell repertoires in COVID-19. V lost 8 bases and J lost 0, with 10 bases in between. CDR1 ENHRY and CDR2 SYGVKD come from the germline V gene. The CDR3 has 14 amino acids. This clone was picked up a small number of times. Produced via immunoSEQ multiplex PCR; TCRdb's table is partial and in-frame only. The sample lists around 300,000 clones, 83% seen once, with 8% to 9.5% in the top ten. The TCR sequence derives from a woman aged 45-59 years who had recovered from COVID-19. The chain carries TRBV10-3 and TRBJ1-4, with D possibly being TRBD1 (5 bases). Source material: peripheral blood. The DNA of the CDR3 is TGTGCCATCCGGGGGGGGGCAACTAATGAAAAACTGTTTTTT. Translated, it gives CAIRGGATNEKLFF.